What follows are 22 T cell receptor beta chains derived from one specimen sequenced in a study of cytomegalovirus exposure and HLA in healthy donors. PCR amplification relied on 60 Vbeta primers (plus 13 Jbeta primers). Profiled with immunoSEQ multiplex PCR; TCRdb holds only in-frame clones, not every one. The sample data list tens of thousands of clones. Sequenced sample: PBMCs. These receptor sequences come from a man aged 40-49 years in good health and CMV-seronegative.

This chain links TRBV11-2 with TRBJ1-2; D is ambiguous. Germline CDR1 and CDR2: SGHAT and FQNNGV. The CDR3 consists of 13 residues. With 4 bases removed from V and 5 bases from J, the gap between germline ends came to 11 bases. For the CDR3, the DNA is TGTGCCAGCAGCTACCCGAGGGAGTATGGCTACACCTTC. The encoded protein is CASSYPREYGYTF.

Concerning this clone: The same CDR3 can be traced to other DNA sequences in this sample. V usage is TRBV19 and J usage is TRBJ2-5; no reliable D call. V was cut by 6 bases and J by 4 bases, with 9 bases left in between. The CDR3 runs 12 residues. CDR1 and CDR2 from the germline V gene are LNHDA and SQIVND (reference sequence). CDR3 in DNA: TGTGCCAGTAGACTCGCTGGAGAGACCCAGTACTTC. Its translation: CASRLAGETQYF. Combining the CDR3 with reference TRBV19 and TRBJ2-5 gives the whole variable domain DGGITQSPKYLFRKEGQNVTLSCEQNLNHDAMYWYRQDPGQGLRLIYYSQIVNDFQKGDIAEGYSVSREKKESFPLTVTSAQKNPTAFYLCASRLAGETQYFGPGTRLLVL.

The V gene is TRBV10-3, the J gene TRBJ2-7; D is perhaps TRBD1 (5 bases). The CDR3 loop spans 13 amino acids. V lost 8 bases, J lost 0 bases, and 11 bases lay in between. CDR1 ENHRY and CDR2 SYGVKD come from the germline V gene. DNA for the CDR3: TGTGCCATCGCTGACAGAGGCTCCTACGAGCAGTACTTC. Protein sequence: CAIADRGSYEQYF.

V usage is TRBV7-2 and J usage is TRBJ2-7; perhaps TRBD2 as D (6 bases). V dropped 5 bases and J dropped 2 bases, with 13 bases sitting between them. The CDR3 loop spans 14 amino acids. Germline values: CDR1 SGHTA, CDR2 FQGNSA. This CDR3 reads CASSGRDGAYEQYF. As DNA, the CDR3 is TGTGCCAGCAGCGGGCGGGACGGAGCCTACGAGCAGTACTTC.

The CDR3 loop reads CASSLFPSQHGYTF. CDR3 sequence (DNA): TGTGCCAGCAGTTTATTCCCCAGTCAACATGGCTACACCTTC. The rearrangement links TRBV27 to TRBJ1-2; D not resolved. The V gene's germline CDR1 is MNHEY and CDR2 SMNVEV (reference sequence). This CDR3 is built from 14 residues. V lost 1 base and J lost 6, with 12 bases in between.

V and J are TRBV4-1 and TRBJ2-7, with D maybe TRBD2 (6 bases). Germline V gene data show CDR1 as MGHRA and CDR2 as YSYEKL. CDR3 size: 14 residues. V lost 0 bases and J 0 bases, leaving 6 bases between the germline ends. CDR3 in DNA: TGCGCCAGCAGCCAAGATAGCGGCTCCTACGAGCAGTACTTC. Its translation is CASSQDSGSYEQYF.

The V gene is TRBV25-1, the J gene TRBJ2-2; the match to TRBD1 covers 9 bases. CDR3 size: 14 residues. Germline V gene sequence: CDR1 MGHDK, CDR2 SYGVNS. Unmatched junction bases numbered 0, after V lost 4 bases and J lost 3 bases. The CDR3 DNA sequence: TGTGCCAGCAGTGGGACAGGGGACACCGGGGAGCTGTTTTTT. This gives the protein CASSGTGDTGELFF.

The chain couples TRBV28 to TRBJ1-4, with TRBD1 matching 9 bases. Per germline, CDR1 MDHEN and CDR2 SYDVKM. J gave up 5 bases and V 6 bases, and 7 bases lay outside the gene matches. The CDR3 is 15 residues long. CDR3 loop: CASSTIGTGNEKLFF. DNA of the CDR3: TGTGCCAGCAGCACCATCGGGACAGGGAATGAAAAACTGTTTTTT.

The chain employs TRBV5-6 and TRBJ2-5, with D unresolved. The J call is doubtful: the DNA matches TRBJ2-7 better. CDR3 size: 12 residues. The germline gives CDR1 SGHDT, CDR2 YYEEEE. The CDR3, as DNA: TGTGCCAGCAGCTTAACCCTTTACGAGCAGTACTTC. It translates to CASSLTLYEQYF.

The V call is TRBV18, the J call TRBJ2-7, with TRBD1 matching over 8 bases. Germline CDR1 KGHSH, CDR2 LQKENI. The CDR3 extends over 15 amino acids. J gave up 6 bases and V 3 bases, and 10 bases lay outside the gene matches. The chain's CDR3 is CASSPDRVGASEQYF. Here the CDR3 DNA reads TGTGCCAGCTCACCGGACAGGGTGGGTGCCTCCGAGCAGTACTTC.

This CDR3 reads CASSDPKSGDTEAFF. CDR3 DNA: TGTGCCAGCAGCGATCCGAAAAGCGGAGACACTGAAGCTTTCTTT. V gene TRBV5-4 combines with J gene TRBJ1-1; D is undetermined. CDR3 length: 15 amino acids. V gave up 4 bases and J gave up 3 bases, with 16 bases separating them. The germline V gene has CDR1 SGHNT and CDR2 YYREEE (reference sequence).

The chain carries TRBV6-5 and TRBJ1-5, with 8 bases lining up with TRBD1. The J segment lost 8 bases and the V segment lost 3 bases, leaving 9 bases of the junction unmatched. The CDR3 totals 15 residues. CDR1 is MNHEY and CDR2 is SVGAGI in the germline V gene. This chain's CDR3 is CASSYAGTGLEPQHF. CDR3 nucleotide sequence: TGTGCCAGCAGTTATGCGGGGACAGGACTTGAGCCCCAGCATTTT.

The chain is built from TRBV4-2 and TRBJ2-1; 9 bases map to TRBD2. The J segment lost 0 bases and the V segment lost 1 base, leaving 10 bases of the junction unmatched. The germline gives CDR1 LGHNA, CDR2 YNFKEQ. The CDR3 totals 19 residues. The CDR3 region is CASSQGLAGYDLSYNEQFF. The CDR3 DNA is TGTGCCAGCAGCCAAGGGCTAGCGGGGTACGACCTCTCCTACAATGAGCAGTTCTTC.

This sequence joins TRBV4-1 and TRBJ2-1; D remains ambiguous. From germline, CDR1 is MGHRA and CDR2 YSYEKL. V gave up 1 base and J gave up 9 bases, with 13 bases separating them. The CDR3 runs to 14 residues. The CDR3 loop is CASSQVQAMGEQFF. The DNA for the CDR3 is TGCGCCAGCAGCCAAGTTCAGGCGATGGGTGAGCAGTTCTTC.

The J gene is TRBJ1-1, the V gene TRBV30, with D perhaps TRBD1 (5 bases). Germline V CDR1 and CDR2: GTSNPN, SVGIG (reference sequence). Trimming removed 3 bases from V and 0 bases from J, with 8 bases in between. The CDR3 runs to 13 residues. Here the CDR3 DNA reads TGTGCCTGGAGGGCGACAGTGAACACTGAAGCTTTCTTT. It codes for CAWRATVNTEAFF.

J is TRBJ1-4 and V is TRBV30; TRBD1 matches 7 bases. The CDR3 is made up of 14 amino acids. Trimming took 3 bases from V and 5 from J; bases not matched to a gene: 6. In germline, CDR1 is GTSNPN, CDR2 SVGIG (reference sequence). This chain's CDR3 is CAWSPGTVNEKLFF. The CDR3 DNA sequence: TGTGCCTGGAGCCCCGGGACAGTAAATGAAAAACTGTTTTTT.

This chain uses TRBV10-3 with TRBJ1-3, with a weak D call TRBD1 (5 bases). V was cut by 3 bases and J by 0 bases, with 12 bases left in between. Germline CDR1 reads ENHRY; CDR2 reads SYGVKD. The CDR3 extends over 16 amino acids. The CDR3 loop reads CAISDIGRDSGNTIYF. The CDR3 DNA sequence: TGTGCCATCAGTGACATAGGCAGGGACTCTGGAAACACCATATATTTT.

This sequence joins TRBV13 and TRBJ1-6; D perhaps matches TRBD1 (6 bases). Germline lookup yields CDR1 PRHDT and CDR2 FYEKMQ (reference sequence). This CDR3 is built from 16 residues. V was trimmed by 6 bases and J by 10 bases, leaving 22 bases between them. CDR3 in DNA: TGTGCCAGCAGTCTAGGGGTCACAGGGTTAATGTCACCCCTCCACTTT. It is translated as CASSLGVTGLMSPLHF.

CDR3 residues: CASRQDGFAGNTIYF. The CDR3 coding sequence is TGTGCCAGCAGACAGGACGGTTTTGCTGGAAACACCATATATTTT. The rearrangement joins TRBV6-1 to TRBJ1-3; tentative D call: TRBD1 (5 bases). In germline, CDR1 is MNHNS, CDR2 SASEGT. This CDR3 comprises 15 residues. Deletions cut 6 bases from V and 2 bases from J, with 14 bases between.

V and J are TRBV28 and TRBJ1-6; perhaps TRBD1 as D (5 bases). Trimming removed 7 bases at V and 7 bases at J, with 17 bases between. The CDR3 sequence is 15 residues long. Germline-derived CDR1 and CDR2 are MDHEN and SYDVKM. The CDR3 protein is CASIRSQGWNSPLHF. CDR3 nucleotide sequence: TGTGCCAGCATCCGAAGTCAGGGCTGGAATTCACCCCTCCACTTT.

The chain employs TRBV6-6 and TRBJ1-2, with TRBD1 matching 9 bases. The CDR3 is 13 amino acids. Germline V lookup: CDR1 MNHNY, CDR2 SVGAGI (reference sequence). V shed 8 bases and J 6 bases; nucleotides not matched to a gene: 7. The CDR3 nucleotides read TGTGCCAGCGGGTCGGGACAGGGAGATGGCTACACCTTC. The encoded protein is CASGSGQGDGYTF.

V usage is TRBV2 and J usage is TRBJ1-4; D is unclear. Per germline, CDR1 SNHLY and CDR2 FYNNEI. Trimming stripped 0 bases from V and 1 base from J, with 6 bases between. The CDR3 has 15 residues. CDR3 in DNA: TGTGCCAGCAGTGAAGCCGGGGTAACTAATGAAAAACTGTTTTTT. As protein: CASSEAGVTNEKLFF.